What follows describes a single T cell receptor beta chain. With V trimmed by 3 bases and J by 0 bases, 6 bases remained unmatched. The CDR3 runs 17 residues. Germline V lookup: CDR1 MDHEN, CDR2 SYDVKM. The Seattle site enrolled patients during active infection and followed them longitudinally. This sample is part of a study of blood T cell repertoires in COVID-19. The assay was immunoSEQ multiplex PCR, and TCRdb's table has in-frame clones only and misses some. Counted here are 140,000 to 150,000 clones, 84% occurring once; the ten biggest clones make up 8.5% to 9%. The chain combines TRBV28 with TRBJ2-4; 9 nucleotides agree with TRBD1. The sequence came from a man aged 25-45 years with COVID-19, enrolled during active disease. Sequencing was done on a sample of peripheral blood. CDR3 sequence (DNA): TGTGCCAGCAGTTTCAACAGGGGGCTGGAAGCCAAAAACATTCAGTACTTC. Its protein is CASSFNRGLEAKNIQYF.